What follows are 5 T cell receptor beta chains derived from one specimen sequenced in a study of T cells in narcolepsy. Profiled with immunoSEQ multiplex PCR; TCRdb holds only in-frame clones, not every one. The sample consists of approximately 32,000 clones, roughly 87% of them appearing once. The specimen sequenced was CD45RA- memory CD4+ T cells from PBMCs. The receptors derive from a human donor with narcolepsy.

The rearrangement uses TRBV7-3 and TRBJ1-4; no firm D call. CDR3 length: 13 amino acids. Germline V gene lookup returns CDR1 SGHTA and CDR2 FQGTGA. V was trimmed by 3 bases and J by 8 bases, leaving 10 bases between them. Here the CDR3 reads CASSLTGGEKLFF. CDR3 nucleotide sequence: TGTGCCAGCAGCTTGACCGGTGGGGAAAAACTGTTTTTT.

This clone was seen only a few times. Compared with germline, one end of the junction differs, possibly owing to a read error. The chain uses TRBV5-1 and TRBJ1-2, with D possibly TRBD1 on 6 matching bases. The CDR3 consists of 14 residues. In germline, CDR1 is SGHRS, CDR2 YFSETQ. The CDR3 sequence: CASSSAGGADGHTF. CDR3 nucleotides: TGCGCCAGCAGCTCAGCCGGGGGGGCTGATGGCCACACCTTC.

The V call is TRBV7-2, the J call TRBJ2-2, with a possible D match to TRBD2 (6 bases). V lost 8 bases and J 3 bases, leaving 7 bases between the germline ends. This CDR3 is built from 12 residues. CDR1 is SGHTA and CDR2 is FQGNSA in the germline V gene. The CDR3 coding sequence is TGTGCCAGCGAGCGGGACACCGGGGAGCTGTTTTTT. It translates to CASERDTGELFF.

This rearrangement joins TRBV5-1 to TRBJ2-1; 7 bases are a match to TRBD1. The junction had 11 bases not matched to a gene; V was cut back by 6 bases and J by 5 bases. Germline-derived CDR1 and CDR2 are SGHRS and YFSETQ. The CDR3 sequence is 15 residues long. CDR3 nucleotides: TGCGCCAGCAAACGCCCGGGACAGACGCACAATGAGCAGTTCTTC. Translation gives CASKRPGQTHNEQFF.

This chain connects TRBV7-8 to TRBJ2-5; 7 bases line up with TRBD1. Germline lookup yields CDR1 SGHVS and CDR2 FQNEAQ. The CDR3 totals 15 residues. V was clipped by 3 bases and J by 5 bases; unmatched bases: 9. CDR3 coding DNA: TGTGCCAGCAGCTTCGATAGGGACAGTTGGGAGACCCAGTACTTC. This codes for CASSFDRDSWETQYF.